This TCR beta chain emerged from a study of cytomegalovirus exposure and HLA in healthy donors. Vbeta (60) and Jbeta (13) primers were used in the PCR. TCRdb's copy holds only in-frame clones and misses some; the assay was immunoSEQ multiplex PCR. The sample holds about 130,000 clones; just under 75% are singletons and the top ten take around 6.6%. Notes on the study in general: A later analysis appeared to link common viral pathogens to several of the most significant clusters. According to the study, approximately 150 TCR beta chains were cytomegalovirus-associated. The dataset shows that most TCR sequences were rare, while some public TCRs occurred in many donors.

In the case of this clone: Its antigen is not known.

Healthy donors of bone marrow made up the group. Germline V gene lookup returns CDR1 MDHEN and CDR2 SYDVKM. The CDR3 totals 11 residues. Trimming shortened V by 5 bases and J by 6 bases, and 4 bases separated the two germline ends. The clonotype comes from a man aged 35 to 55 in good health and CMV-seropositive. The sequenced material came from PBMCs. This rearrangement joins TRBV28 to TRBJ2-2; unclear D gene. The CDR3 region is CASSRAGELFF. CDR3 sequence (DNA): TGTGCCAGCAGTCGAGCCGGGGAGCTGTTTTTT.